The 31 T cell receptor beta chains given below trace back to one sample, sequenced in a study of response to subunit inactivated influenza vaccine (dated by TCRdb to 2017 to 2018). Receptor libraries were prepared by RT-PCR. The instrument was an Illumina HiSeq 2500. TCRdb took the public reads, trimmed them with fastp at Q25, ran MiXCR for clone calling and kept in-frame beta chains. CDR3 protein duplicates are merged, each entry listing the most common genes and DNA. Across this sample there are over 650,000 distinct CDR3 sequences, with about a fifth seen only once. Of the sample, approximately 10% falls within the top ten clones. This material consisted of PBMCs from blood, taken about 5 days after vaccination. These receptors came from a man in his fifties or sixties who received an inactivated influenza vaccine. Donor details come from another sample of the same person, matched by shared clones.

This chain connects TRBV7-9 to TRBJ2-1; D not certain. CDR3 length: 15 amino acids. Germline V CDR1 and CDR2: SEHNR, FQNEAQ (reference sequence). V dropped 1 base and J dropped 5 bases, with 12 bases sitting between them. For the CDR3, the DNA is TGTGCCAGCAGCTTAGAAGGCTCGACCGACAATGAGCAGTTCTTC. The encoded protein is CASSLEGSTDNEQFF.

There are many counts of this clonotype. This chain links TRBV4-2 with TRBJ2-6; TRBD1 or TRBD2 may be the D gene (5 bases each). In germline, CDR1 is LGHNA, CDR2 YNFKEQ. Trimming took off 0 bases at V and 0 bases at J, with 15 bases between the two ends. The CDR3 is 19 residues long. The CDR3 coding sequence is TGTGCCAGCAGCCAAGATGGGACGGTACCGAGCTCTGGGGCCAACGTCCTGACTTTC. Amino acid sequence: CASSQDGTVPSSGANVLTF.

The chain employs TRBV28 and TRBJ2-7, with 8 bases identical to TRBD2. The V segment lost 5 bases and the J segment 2 bases; nucleotides outside the gene matches: 11. Germline V gene lookup returns CDR1 MDHEN and CDR2 SYDVKM. The CDR3 extends over 16 amino acids. The chain's CDR3 is CASSPIGLAAAYEQYF. The CDR3 region has the DNA TGTGCCAGCAGTCCGATCGGACTAGCAGCAGCCTACGAGCAGTACTTC.

This clonotype has a handful of counts. The rearrangement joins TRBV7-9 to TRBJ2-1; no clear D. Germline CDR1 SEHNR, CDR2 FQNEAQ (reference sequence). CDR3 size: 15 residues. The V and J ends lost 5 bases and 5 bases respectively, with 16 bases between them. The CDR3 spells CASSVFRDNHNEQFF. The CDR3 coding sequence is TGTGCCAGCAGCGTTTTTAGGGATAACCACAATGAGCAGTTCTTC.

V gene TRBV20-1 combines with J gene TRBJ2-1; D is tentatively TRBD1 or TRBD2 (5 bases each). The CDR3 has 14 amino acids. V was shortened by 5 bases and J by 5 bases, with 16 bases between the two germline ends. Germline V gene lookup returns CDR1 DFQATT and CDR2 SNEGSKA (reference sequence). Written as DNA, the CDR3 is TGCAGTGCTTACCTCACCGAGGGGAACAATGAGCAGTTCTTC. As protein: CSAYLTEGNNEQFF.

The rearrangement uses TRBV7-8 and TRBJ2-3; D gene ambiguous. The CDR3 spans 13 residues. Trimming shortened V by 8 bases and J by 0 bases, and 9 bases separated the two germline ends. Germline V CDR1 and CDR2: SGHVS, FQNEAQ. CDR3 region: CASRSRSTDTQYF. The CDR3 region has the DNA TGTGCCAGCCGGTCGAGGAGCACAGATACGCAGTATTTT.

The genes are TRBV6-1 and TRBJ2-7; TRBD2 matches 8 bases. This CDR3 contains 12 residues. J was trimmed by 9 bases and V by 2 bases; bases with no gene match: 3. Germline V lookup: CDR1 MNHNS, CDR2 SASEGT. The CDR3 nucleotides are TGTGCCAGCAGTGAAATGCGGGAGGTGCAGTACTTC. This gives the protein CASSEMREVQYF.

The V gene is TRBV7-9, the J gene TRBJ2-5, with D maybe TRBD2 (5 bases). Germline V gene sequence: CDR1 SEHNR, CDR2 FQNEAQ (reference sequence). Trimming shortened V by 7 bases and J by 3 bases, and 12 bases separated the two germline ends. The CDR3 loop spans 13 amino acids. In nucleotides, the CDR3 is TGTGCCAGCAACCACGGGCGGGAAGAGACCCAGTACTTC. Protein product: CASNHGREETQYF.

The chain recombines TRBV20-1 with TRBJ2-5; D perhaps matches TRBD2 (6 bases). The V end lost 2 bases, the J end lost 5 bases, and 18 bases lay between the germline ends. The CDR3 has 15 amino acids. CDR1 is DFQATT, CDR2 SNEGSKA, per germline (reference sequence). This CDR3 reads CSARILAERQETQYF. The CDR3 DNA reads as TGCAGTGCTAGAATACTAGCAGAGAGGCAGGAGACCCAGTACTTC.

V is TRBV29-1 and J is TRBJ2-3; 7 nucleotides line up with TRBD2. Germline V CDR1 and CDR2: SQVTM, ANQGSEA. The junction had 6 bases not matched to a gene; V was cut back by 4 bases and J by 2 bases. CDR3 length equals 14 residues. DNA for the CDR3: TGCAGCGTTGGTCAAGCGGGGTACACAGATACGCAGTATTTT. Its translation is CSVGQAGYTDTQYF.

This clonotype was recorded many times. The chain employs TRBV20-1 and TRBJ2-5, with D possibly matching TRBD1 (5 bases). Trimming shortened V by 6 bases and J by 5 bases, and 10 bases separated the two germline ends. The CDR3 has 11 amino acids. Germline CDR1 is DFQATT and CDR2 is SNEGSKA (reference sequence). The CDR3 nucleotides read TGCAGTGCCATCAGGGTCGAGACCCAGTACTTC. This encodes CSAIRVETQYF.

The CDR3 nucleotides are TGCAGTGCGACGAGCCCGGGAGGGGGCAATGAGCAGTTCTTC. This encodes CSATSPGGGNEQFF. J is TRBJ2-1 and V is TRBV20-1, with 8 bases matching TRBD2. The CDR3 loop spans 14 amino acids. After removal of 6 bases from V and 6 bases from J, the junction contained 10 bases not matched to a gene. The germline CDR1 and CDR2 sequences are DFQATT and SNEGSKA (reference sequence).

This clonotype was detected a few times. The J gene is TRBJ2-2, the V gene TRBV7-9, with D perhaps matching TRBD1 (6 bases). V was clipped by 3 bases and J by 1 base, with 9 bases between them. This CDR3 is 15 amino acids long. CDR1 is SEHNR and CDR2 is FQNEAQ in the germline V gene (reference sequence). CDR3 residues: CASSFVTGNTGELFF. CDR3 coding DNA: TGTGCCAGCAGCTTCGTGACAGGGAACACCGGGGAGCTGTTTTTT.

On this clonotype: A single base separates this from a much larger clone, so it may be a read error. This chain joins TRBV6-2 or TRBV6-3 and TRBJ1-5, with 8 bases matching TRBD1. The length of the CDR3 is 16 residues. Germline loops: CDR1 MNHEY, CDR2 SVGEGT. Written as DNA, the CDR3 is TGTGCCAGCGGTTACGGGGCAGGGGGCGGAGGTCAGCCCCAGCATTTT. Translation gives CASGYGAGGGGQPQHF.

The chain carries TRBV7-6 and TRBJ2-6; 7 bases map to TRBD1. The CDR3 length is 17 residues. Losses at the gene ends were 5 bases for V and 4 bases for J; bases not matched to a gene: 11. Germline V lookup: CDR1 SGHVS, CDR2 FNYEAQ. CDR3 sequence (DNA): TGTGCCAGCAGCCTACAGGGGTCCATAACCGGGGCCAACGTCCTGACTTTC. As protein: CASSLQGSITGANVLTF. The full variable domain, rest sourced from reference TRBV7-6 and TRBJ2-6, is GAGVSQSPRYKVTKRGQDVALRCDPISGHVSLYWYRQALGQGPEFLTYFNYEAQQDKSGLPNDRFSAERPEGSISTLTIQRTEQRDSAMYRCASSLQGSITGANVLTFGAGSRLTVL.

This clonotype was found a few times. The chain couples TRBV29-1 to TRBJ1-5; TRBD1 aligns across 7 bases. The CDR3 is made up of 17 amino acids. Per germline, CDR1 SQVTM and CDR2 ANQGSEA. The CDR3 here is CTIAKGRGVNSNQPQHF. Here the CDR3 DNA reads TGCACCATTGCCAAAGGCAGGGGGGTCAATAGCAATCAGCCCCAGCATTTT. The full variable domain, rest sourced from reference TRBV29-1 and TRBJ1-5, is SAVISQKPSRDICQRGTSLTIQCQVDSQVTMMFWYRQQPGQSLTLIATANQGSEATYESGFVIDKFPISRPNLTFSTLTVSNMSPEDSSIYLCTIAKGRGVNSNQPQHFGDGTRLSIL.

In its sample, this clonotype was seen a few times. This chain connects TRBV12-3 or TRBV12-4 to TRBJ2-1, with 9 bases matching TRBD2. V dropped 7 bases and J dropped 5; count of bases not matched to a gene: 3. This CDR3 has 13 residues. The CDR3 here is CASNLAGNNEQFF. The CDR3 DNA reads as TGTGCCAGCAACCTAGCGGGAAACAATGAGCAGTTCTTC.

The CDR3 protein is CAISESSRGGETQYF. The CDR3 coding sequence is TGTGCCATCAGTGAGTCCTCCAGGGGTGGGGAGACCCAGTACTTC. This chain connects TRBV10-3 to TRBJ2-5, with D possibly TRBD1 on 6 matching bases. The germline V gene encodes CDR1 ENHRY and CDR2 SYGVKD. The CDR3 spans 15 residues. With 0 bases removed from V and 5 bases from J, the gap between germline ends came to 13 bases.

This clonotype was counted a few times. V and J are TRBV12-3 or TRBV12-4 and TRBJ2-7; D ambiguous. V was pared by 1 base and J by 10 bases, with 14 bases between. This CDR3 is 13 amino acids long. The CDR3 is CASSLGAALSQYF. DNA for the CDR3: TGTGCCAGCAGTTTAGGGGCGGCGCTCAGCCAGTACTTC.

The gene calls are TRBV7-9 and TRBJ2-5; the match to TRBD1 covers 7 bases. J was trimmed by 2 bases and V by 2 bases; bases with no gene match: 5. The CDR3 runs to 15 residues. Germline CDR1 and CDR2: SEHNR and FQNEAQ (reference sequence). The CDR3 sequence is CASSLYGTVQETQYF. The CDR3 bases are TGTGCCAGCAGCTTATACGGGACAGTACAAGAGACCCAGTACTTC.

This clonotype has just a few counts. DNA for the CDR3: TGCGCCAGCAGCTTCCGGACAGGAATCCCTTCTACGCAGTATTTT. It translates to CASSFRTGIPSTQYF. The gene calls are TRBV5-1 and TRBJ2-3; 7 bases line up with TRBD1. The CDR3 spans 15 residues. Trimming took 2 bases from V and 8 from J; bases not matched to a gene: 11. From germline, CDR1 is SGHRS and CDR2 YFSETQ.

The V call is TRBV18, the J call TRBJ2-1, with a possible D match to TRBD1 (6 bases). CDR1 is KGHSH and CDR2 is LQKENI in the germline V gene. V was pared by 1 base and J by 5 bases, with 15 bases between. The CDR3 is 16 residues long. The CDR3 sequence: CASSPHLTGPNNEQFF. The CDR3 coding sequence is TGTGCCAGCTCACCACACCTCACAGGGCCTAACAATGAGCAGTTCTTC.

The table lists this clonotype with many counts. This chain connects TRBV5-5 to TRBJ2-3, with no clear D. CDR1 and CDR2 from the germline V gene are SGHKS and YYEKEE (reference sequence). The V end was cut by 0 bases, the J end by 6 bases, with 17 bases between. The CDR3 has 16 residues. This CDR3 reads CASSLGRGIGADTQYF. Written as DNA, the CDR3 is TGTGCCAGCAGCTTGGGTCGCGGTATTGGCGCCGATACGCAGTATTTT.

This clonotype was found a few times. This chain's CDR3 is CASSSTGRGGSEKLFF. CDR3 coding DNA: TGTGCCAGCAGTTCCACCGGGCGCGGTGGGTCTGAAAAACTGTTTTTT. The genes are TRBV6-5 and TRBJ1-4; no firm D call. Germline CDR1 is MNHEY and CDR2 is SVGAGI. CDR3 size: 16 residues. V was pared by 4 bases and J by 7 bases, with 19 bases between.

This clonotype was counted a few times. This may stem from a read error, because a much larger clone lies one nucleotide away. The V gene is TRBV7-2, the J gene TRBJ2-1; 10 nucleotides line up with TRBD1. Germline values: CDR1 SGHTA, CDR2 FQGNSA. The CDR3 length is 13 residues. V lost 4 bases to trimming and J lost 8 bases; unmatched junction nucleotides: 2. CDR3 region: CASSYGTGDEQFF. CDR3 in DNA: TGTGCCAGCAGCTACGGGACAGGGGATGAGCAGTTCTTC.

This clonotype was picked up a small number of times. The V gene is TRBV5-1, the J gene TRBJ1-6; D remains unclear. V lost 4 bases, J lost 0 bases, and 11 bases lay in between. The CDR3 spans 16 residues. The V gene's germline CDR1 is SGHRS and CDR2 YFSETQ. DNA of the CDR3: TGCGCCAGCAGCGTTGGCCGTAGCTCCTATAATTCACCCCTCCACTTT. Translation: CASSVGRSSYNSPLHF.

The chain recombines TRBV10-3 with TRBJ2-1; 8 bases match TRBD2. Germline CDR1 ENHRY, CDR2 SYGVKD. This CDR3 region has 13 residues. Trimming took 7 bases from V and 8 from J; bases not matched to a gene: 7. CDR3 nucleotides: TGTGCCATCAATCCCGGGAGGGTCGATGAGCAGTTCTTC. Translated, it gives CAINPGRVDEQFF.

This clonotype was counted between two and nine times. The chain couples TRBV24-1 to TRBJ2-1, with TRBD2 matching over 13 bases. Trimming removed 4 bases from V and 10 bases from J; junction bases left unmatched: 9. This CDR3 is 16 amino acids long. Germline V gene data show CDR1 as KGHDR and CDR2 as SFDVKD. The CDR3 spells CATSDPGLAGSPEQFF. DNA of the CDR3: TGTGCCACCAGTGACCCGGGACTAGCGGGGTCACCCGAGCAGTTCTTC.

This sequence joins TRBV28 and TRBJ1-2; maybe TRBD1 (6 bases). Between the trimmed V and J ends, which lost 3 bases and 1 base, there was a span of 9 bases. CDR3 length: 14 residues. CDR1 MDHEN and CDR2 SYDVKM come from the germline V gene. CDR3 bases: TGTGCCAGCAGTTTTGCAGGGGTTAACTATGGCTACACCTTC. It codes for CASSFAGVNYGYTF.

The chain has TRBV4-3 and TRBJ2-2; 8 bases match TRBD2. CDR1 and CDR2 from the germline V gene are LGHNA and YSLEER. V gave up 4 bases and J gave up 5 bases; unmatched junction bases: 9. The CDR3 runs to 16 residues. CDR3 in amino acids: CASSLGRASVTGELFF. In DNA form, the CDR3 reads TGCGCCAGCAGCCTCGGGAGGGCCAGTGTAACCGGGGAGCTGTTTTTT.

The chain combines TRBV6-1 with TRBJ2-3; the D is unclear. Trimming shortened V by 5 bases and J by 7 bases, and 10 bases separated the two germline ends. CDR3 length: 12 residues. Germline CDR1 reads MNHNS; CDR2 reads SASEGT. The CDR3 DNA is TGTGCCAGCAGTTCTTCTGAGTATACGCAGTATTTT. Amino acid sequence: CASSSSEYTQYF.